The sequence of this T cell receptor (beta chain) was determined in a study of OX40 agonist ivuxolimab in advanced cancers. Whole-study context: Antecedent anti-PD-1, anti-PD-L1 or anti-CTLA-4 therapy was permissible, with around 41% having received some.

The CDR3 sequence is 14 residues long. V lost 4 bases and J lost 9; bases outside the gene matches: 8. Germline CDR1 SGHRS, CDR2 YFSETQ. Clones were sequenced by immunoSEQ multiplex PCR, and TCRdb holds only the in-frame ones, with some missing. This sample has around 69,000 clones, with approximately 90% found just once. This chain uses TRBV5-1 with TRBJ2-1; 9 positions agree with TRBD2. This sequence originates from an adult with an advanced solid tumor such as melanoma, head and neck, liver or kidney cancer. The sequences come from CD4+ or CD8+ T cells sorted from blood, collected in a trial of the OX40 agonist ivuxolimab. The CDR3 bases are TGCGCCAGCAGCCCGGGGCGGGGGGGAGTTGAGCAGTTCTTC. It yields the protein CASSPGRGGVEQFF.